Each of the 29 T cell receptor beta chains below was sequenced from the same sample in a study of technical replicates of blood from a handful of donors. Clones were sequenced by immunoSEQ multiplex PCR, and TCRdb holds only the in-frame ones, with some missing. The data hold around 80,000 clones, with about 89% observed a single time. Sequenced: T cells isolated from PBMCs. The receptors derive from a human donor in good health.

This sequence joins TRBV29-1 and TRBJ2-5; 8 bases are shared with TRBD2. There are 13 residues in the CDR3. Germline CDR1 is SQVTM and CDR2 is ANQGSEA. J gave up 5 bases and V 5 bases, and 7 bases lay outside the gene matches. The DNA for the CDR3 is TGCAGCGTTCGGGTTGGCGGGAGGGAGACCCAGTACTTC. It yields the protein CSVRVGGRETQYF.

CDR3 DNA: TGTGCCAGCAGCGCCTACAGGGCCTATAACTATGGCTACACCTTC. This translates into CASSAYRAYNYGYTF. V gene TRBV13 combines with J gene TRBJ1-2; the D gene is possibly TRBD1 (6 bases). Per the germline V gene, CDR1 is PRHDT and CDR2 is FYEKMQ (reference sequence). This CDR3 spans 15 amino acids. The V gene lost 5 bases and the J gene lost 1 base, with 14 bases spanning the gap.

The J gene is TRBJ1-1, the V gene TRBV27, with TRBD1 matching 7 bases. Trimming at V came to 6 bases and at J to 5 bases, leaving 3 bases not matched to a gene. This CDR3 spans 12 amino acids. Germline values: CDR1 MNHEY, CDR2 SMNVEV (reference sequence). CDR3 coding DNA: TGTGCCAGCAGACAGGGGAGAACTGAAGCTTTCTTT. Translation gives CASRQGRTEAFF.

The chain couples TRBV7-9 to TRBJ2-1; 11 bases match TRBD2. V lost 3 bases and J lost 4; bases outside the gene matches: 5. The CDR3 is 16 amino acids. Germline CDR1 is SEHNR and CDR2 is FQNEAQ (reference sequence). CDR3 nucleotide sequence: TGTGCCAGCAGCTTTCCCGGGACTAGCGGTTACAATGAGCAGTTCTTC. Translation: CASSFPGTSGYNEQFF.

The J gene is TRBJ2-7, the V gene TRBV15; tentative D call: TRBD1 (5 bases). Trimming shortened V by 8 bases and J by 0 bases, and 8 bases separated the two germline ends. The CDR3 loop spans 12 amino acids. Germline V gives CDR1 LNHNV, CDR2 YYDKDF (reference sequence). CDR3 residues: CATQGNSYEQYF. The CDR3 bases are TGTGCCACCCAGGGTAACTCCTACGAGCAGTACTTC.

The table lists this clone with a count of one. The chain recombines TRBV28 with TRBJ2-7; the match to TRBD1 covers 7 bases. The germline CDR1 and CDR2 sequences are MDHEN and SYDVKM. Losses at the gene ends were 6 bases for V and 6 bases for J; bases not matched to a gene: 5. This CDR3 is 12 amino acids long. The DNA for the CDR3 is TGTGCCAGCAGCCTACCAGGGGGCGAGCAGTACTTC. It is translated as CASSLPGGEQYF.

The genes are TRBV6-5 and TRBJ2-7; D might be TRBD2 (5 bases). The germline V and J ends were trimmed by 6 bases and 3 bases, with 15 bases remaining between them. CDR1 and CDR2 from the germline V gene are MNHEY and SVGAGI. This CDR3 is 14 amino acids long. CDR3 in DNA: TGTGCCAGCAGCCGCGGACTGACCAACTACGAGCAGTACTTC. This sequence encodes CASSRGLTNYEQYF.

The chain has TRBV10-3 and TRBJ2-1, with 7 bases aligning to TRBD2. Germline CDR1 is ENHRY and CDR2 is SYGVKD. CDR3 length equals 13 residues. V lost 3 bases and J lost 15; bases outside the gene matches: 11. The CDR3 DNA sequence: TGTGCCATCAGTGACCTCCGAGCGGGAAAGGGGTTCTTC. Its protein is CAISDLRAGKGFF.

This chain connects TRBV29-1 to TRBJ1-2; 8 positions agree with TRBD1. Trimming removed 6 bases from V and 6 bases from J; junction bases left unmatched: 3. The CDR3 runs 11 residues. Germline V gene lookup returns CDR1 SQVTM and CDR2 ANQGSEA. CDR3 in DNA: TGCAGCGTCGGACAGGGAAATGGCTACACCTTC. Its protein is CSVGQGNGYTF.

The CDR3 DNA reads as TGTGCCAGCATTATAGCGGGAGGAACAGATACGCAGTATTTT. This translates into CASIIAGGTDTQYF. The rearrangement joins TRBV6-1 to TRBJ2-3; 10 positions match TRBD2. The germline V gene encodes CDR1 MNHNS and CDR2 SASEGT. The CDR3 consists of 14 residues. V shed 7 bases, J shed 3 bases, and the junction held 4 bases outside the gene matches.

The chain employs TRBV4-1 and TRBJ2-6; TRBD2 aligns across 15 bases. Germline loops: CDR1 MGHRA, CDR2 YSYEKL. This CDR3 has 18 amino acids. V was pared by 8 bases and J by 1 base, with 6 bases of the junction left unmatched. CDR3 sequence (DNA): TGCGCCAGCGAGAAAGGGACTAGCGGGAGGTCTGGGGCCAACGTCCTGACTTTC. Translation: CASEKGTSGRSGANVLTF.

The chain recombines TRBV9 with TRBJ1-3, with D maybe TRBD1 (5 bases). Per the germline V gene, CDR1 is SGDLS and CDR2 is YYNGEE. V gave up 0 bases and J gave up 3 bases, with 16 bases separating them. The CDR3 is 17 residues long. The CDR3 reads CASSVDDSETYGNTIYF. CDR3 nucleotide sequence: TGTGCCAGCAGCGTAGATGACAGTGAGACTTATGGAAACACCATATATTTT.

This chain joins TRBV5-1 and TRBJ2-1; D gene unclear. Deletions cut 4 bases from V and 0 bases from J, with 11 bases between. The CDR3 is 15 residues long. Germline V lookup: CDR1 SGHRS, CDR2 YFSETQ. CDR3: CASSLSRSSYNEQFF. The CDR3 DNA follows: TGCGCCAGCAGCCTGAGTCGTAGCTCCTACAATGAGCAGTTCTTC.

This clone was seen only once. The V gene is TRBV7-9, the J gene TRBJ2-1; possibly TRBD1 for D (6 bases). Per the germline V gene, CDR1 is SEHNR and CDR2 is FQNEAQ (reference sequence). CDR3 length: 15 residues. V dropped 5 bases and J dropped 4 bases, with 15 bases sitting between them. For the CDR3, the DNA is TGTGCCAGCAGCCCGCCGGGACACACATACAATGAGCAGTTCTTC. It is translated as CASSPPGHTYNEQFF. Together with reference TRBV7-9 and TRBJ2-1, the CDR3 gives the full variable domain: DTGVSQNPRHKITKRGQNVTFRCDPISEHNRLYWYRQTLGQGPEFLTYFQNEAQLEKSRLLSDRFSAERPKGSFSTLEIQRTEQGDSAMYLCASSPPGHTYNEQFFGPGTRLTVL.

The V call is TRBV5-8, the J call TRBJ1-5; possibly TRBD1 for D (5 bases). Trimming left V 0 bases short and J 7 bases short, with 20 bases between. Germline V lookup: CDR1 SGHTS, CDR2 YDEGEE. The length of the CDR3 is 17 residues. The DNA of the CDR3 is TGTGCCAGCAGCTTGGAAGGGCGGGGCCCTCTCGGACAGCCCCAGCATTTT. Amino acids: CASSLEGRGPLGQPQHF.

This chain joins TRBV19 and TRBJ1-5; D is ambiguous. Germline values: CDR1 LNHDA, CDR2 SQIVND (reference sequence). Trimming took off 6 bases at V and 5 bases at J, with 11 bases between the two ends. The CDR3 length is 13 residues. As DNA, the CDR3 is TGTGCCAGTAGCGACACTGCCCATCAGCCCCAGCATTTT. Its translation: CASSDTAHQPQHF.

The CDR3 region is CASSLDLAGKGYEQYF. CDR3 bases: TGCGCCAGCAGCTTGGACCTAGCGGGAAAGGGATACGAGCAGTACTTC. This chain uses TRBV5-1 with TRBJ2-7; 9 bases match TRBD2. J gave up 4 bases and V 0 bases, and 8 bases lay outside the gene matches. The CDR3 length is 16 residues. Germline values: CDR1 SGHRS, CDR2 YFSETQ.

The rearrangement joins TRBV7-8 to TRBJ2-1, with D tentatively TRBD1 (6 bases). Germline values: CDR1 SGHVS, CDR2 FQNEAQ. The V gene lost 2 bases and the J gene lost 9 bases, with 17 bases spanning the gap. CDR3 length equals 15 residues. The CDR3 DNA is TGTGCCAGCAGCTTACCGGTGGGTTTAGGGGGTGAGCAGTTCTTC. It codes for CASSLPVGLGGEQFF.

This clone was counted a single time. One junction end disagrees with the germline gene, perhaps due to a read error. The rearrangement links TRBV10-3 to TRBJ2-1; D gene uncertain. CDR3 length equals 17 residues. Germline V gives CDR1 ENHRY, CDR2 SYGVKD. The CDR3 region has the DNA TGTGCCATCAGTGAGTACGCCTACCCAACCTCCCACAATGAGCAGTTCTTC. Amino acids: CAISEYAYPTSHNEQFF.

This rearrangement joins TRBV13 to TRBJ2-5; D may be TRBD1 (5 bases). This CDR3 is built from 14 residues. Trimming left V 5 bases short and J 5 bases short, with 15 bases between. Germline CDR1 reads PRHDT; CDR2 reads FYEKMQ (reference sequence). CDR3: CASSARGSWETQYF. The CDR3 coding sequence is TGTGCCAGCAGCGCTAGGGGTTCGTGGGAGACCCAGTACTTC.

The V call is TRBV13, the J call TRBJ1-1; D gene unclear. CDR3 length: 15 residues. V lost 2 bases and J 6 bases, leaving 16 bases between the germline ends. From germline, CDR1 is PRHDT and CDR2 FYEKMQ (reference sequence). CDR3 region: CASSLLGSGFAEAFF. CDR3 nucleotide sequence: TGTGCCAGCAGCTTATTGGGTTCGGGTTTCGCTGAAGCTTTCTTT.

The chain employs TRBV10-2 and TRBJ2-3; 7 bases agree with TRBD2. V shed 4 bases, J shed 2 bases, and the junction held 6 bases outside the gene matches. CDR1 WSHSY and CDR2 SAAADI come from the germline V gene. The CDR3 is 15 amino acids. CDR3 sequence reads: CASSGLGRDTDTQYF. Written as DNA, the CDR3 is TGCGCCAGCAGTGGATTAGGGAGGGACACAGATACGCAGTATTTT.

V and J are TRBV19 and TRBJ2-6; D not resolved. Trimming removed 2 bases from V and 2 bases from J, with 7 bases in between. Germline V gives CDR1 LNHDA, CDR2 SQIVND (reference sequence). CDR3 length equals 15 residues. CDR3 in DNA: TGTGCCAGTAGTATATTAGCCCCTGGGGCCAACGTCCTGACTTTC. Amino acid sequence: CASSILAPGANVLTF.

This chain uses TRBV6-1 with TRBJ2-2, with 7 bases matching TRBD1. J lost 1 base, V lost 6 bases, and 5 bases had no gene match. The CDR3 contains 15 residues. The germline CDR1 and CDR2 sequences are MNHNS and SASEGT. In DNA form, the CDR3 reads TGTGCCAGCAGCCTTCGACAGGGGAACACCGGGGAGCTGTTTTTT. As protein: CASSLRQGNTGELFF.

The CDR3 here is CASSPDDGESEKLFF. CDR3 nucleotide sequence: TGTGCCAGCAGCCCAGATGATGGGGAGAGTGAAAAACTGTTTTTT. This chain uses TRBV7-6 with TRBJ1-4; no firm D call. The CDR3 runs 15 residues. Deletions cut 5 bases from V and 7 bases from J, with 17 bases between. Germline CDR1 is SGHVS and CDR2 is FNYEAQ.

The J gene is TRBJ1-1, the V gene TRBV19; weak D call: TRBD1 (5 bases). The CDR3 length is 15 residues. CDR1 is LNHDA and CDR2 is SQIVND in the germline V gene (reference sequence). Trimming pared 1 base from V and 3 bases from J, leaving 12 bases between. The CDR3 protein is CASSIGTGSYTEAFF. The CDR3, as DNA: TGTGCCAGTAGTATAGGAACAGGATCCTACACTGAAGCTTTCTTT.

The rearrangement joins TRBV4-3 to TRBJ2-7; D is ambiguous. V was cut by 4 bases and J by 6 bases, with 16 bases left in between. Germline values: CDR1 LGHNA, CDR2 YSLEER. The CDR3 length is 14 residues. DNA of the CDR3: TGCGCCAGCAGCCCAACGTACCAGGCTCCCGAGCAGTACTTC. Translated: CASSPTYQAPEQYF.

This chain joins TRBV28 and TRBJ1-2; D is perhaps TRBD1 (6 bases). Germline V gene lookup returns CDR1 MDHEN and CDR2 SYDVKM. V lost 2 bases, J lost 5 bases, and 15 bases lay in between. The CDR3 length is 15 residues. The CDR3 region has the DNA TGTGCCAGCAGTTTAGTCTACAGGGTCAGTTATGGCTACACCTTC. Translated, it gives CASSLVYRVSYGYTF.

The chain joins TRBV6-5 to TRBJ2-5, with unresolved D. The CDR3 is 11 amino acids. Trimming shortened V by 8 bases and J by 5 bases, and 9 bases separated the two germline ends. The germline V gene has CDR1 MNHEY and CDR2 SVGAGI. The CDR3 is CASRARETQYF. Here the CDR3 DNA reads TGTGCCAGCCGAGCGCGGGAGACCCAGTACTTC.